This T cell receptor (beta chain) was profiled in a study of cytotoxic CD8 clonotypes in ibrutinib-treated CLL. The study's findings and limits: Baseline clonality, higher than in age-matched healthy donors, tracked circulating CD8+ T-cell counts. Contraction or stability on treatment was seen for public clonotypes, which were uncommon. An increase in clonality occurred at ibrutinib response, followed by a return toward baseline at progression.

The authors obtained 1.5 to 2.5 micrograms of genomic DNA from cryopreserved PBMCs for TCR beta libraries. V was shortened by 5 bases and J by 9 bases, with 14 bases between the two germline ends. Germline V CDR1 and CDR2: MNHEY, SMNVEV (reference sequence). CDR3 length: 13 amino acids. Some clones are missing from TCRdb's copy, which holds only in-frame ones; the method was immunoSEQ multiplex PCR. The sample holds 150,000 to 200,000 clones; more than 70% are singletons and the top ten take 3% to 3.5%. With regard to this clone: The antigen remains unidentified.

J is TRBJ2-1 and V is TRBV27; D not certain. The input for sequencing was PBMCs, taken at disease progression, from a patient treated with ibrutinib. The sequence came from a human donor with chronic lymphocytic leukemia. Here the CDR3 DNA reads TGTGCCAGCAGTAGACCCTCCCCTAGTGAGCAGTTCTTC. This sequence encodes CASSRPSPSEQFF.